The rows below give T cell receptor beta chains drawn from one sample of a study of vaccination and CD4 T cells after COVID-19. Via MiXCR, TCRdb re-called the PCR reads, giving one row per CDR3 protein. This sample has about 14,000 distinct CDR3 sequences, with around 20% found just once. Their recognized antigens are unknown. Sequencing input: cultured CD4+ T cells from blood. The origin of the receptors is a human donor with COVID-19. Both conserved end residues are part of each CDR3. Each record gives: CDR3 length, D gene, V gene, clone size, J gene, CDR3 protein, CDR3 DNA. The D gene is left open where the match is weak. Some rows mark clone size as missing; the rest say once, few, many or name a class of expanded clone.

length: 16
D: TRBD2
V: TRBV24-1
size: NA
J: TRBJ2-3
CDR3: CVTSDRTSGTTDTQYF
DNA: TGTGTCACCAGTGACCGGACTAGCGGGACCACAGATACGCAGTATTTT

length: 12
D: NA
V: TRBV29-1
size: few
J: TRBJ1-5
CDR3: CSVAGTNQPQHF
DNA: TGCAGCGTGGCCGGGACCAATCAGCCCCAGCATTTT

length: 15
D: NA
V: TRBV5-5
size: NA
J: TRBJ2-3
CDR3: CASRPGPRGTDTQYF
DNA: TGTGCCAGCAGGCCGGGGCCCAGGGGCACAGATACGCAGTATTTT

length: 12
D: NA
V: TRBV11-2
size: few
J: TRBJ2-3
CDR3: CASSLYRGTQYF
DNA: TGTGCCAGCAGCTTGTATCGCGGTACGCAGTATTTT

length: 13
D: NA
V: TRBV6-1
size: few
J: TRBJ2-1
CDR3: CAASGKVSNEQFF
DNA: TGTGCCGCCTCCGGGAAGGTTTCCAATGAGCAGTTCTTC

length: 16
D: NA
V: TRBV9
size: NA
J: TRBJ1-3
CDR3: CASSVSPEGSGNTIYF
DNA: TGTGCCAGCAGCGTCAGCCCCGAGGGCTCTGGAAACACCATATATTTT

length: 16
D: TRBD1
V: TRBV20-1
size: few
J: TRBJ1-3
CDR3: CSARRGTGGNGNTIYF
DNA: TGCAGTGCTAGGCGGGGGACAGGGGGCAATGGAAACACCATATATTTT

length: 16
D: NA
V: TRBV7-8
size: NA
J: TRBJ1-3
CDR3: CASSPNGRGAGNTIYF
DNA: TGTGCCAGCAGCCCCAACGGGAGGGGGGCTGGAAACACCATATATTTT

length: 15
D: NA
V: TRBV5-1
size: NA
J: TRBJ1-1
CDR3: CASSLQGVVNTEAFF
DNA: TGCGCCAGCAGCTTGCAAGGGGTAGTGAACACTGAAGCTTTCTTT

length: 15
D: NA
V: TRBV7-2
size: few
J: TRBJ1-1
CDR3: CASSLAQTLNTEAFF
DNA: TGTGCCAGCAGCTTAGCCCAGACTTTGAACACTGAAGCTTTCTTT

length: 14
D: NA
V: TRBV19
size: NA
J: TRBJ2-1
CDR3: CASSIDGSYNEQFF
DNA: TGTGCCAGTAGTATAGACGGATCCTACAATGAGCAGTTCTTC

length: 18
D: TRBD1
V: TRBV7-9
size: few
J: TRBJ1-4
CDR3: CASSSGQQNLATNEKLFF
DNA: TGTGCCAGCAGCTCGGGACAGCAAAATCTTGCAACTAATGAAAAACTGTTTTTT

length: 14
D: NA
V: TRBV6-1
size: NA
J: TRBJ1-2
CDR3: CAGSKQGVNYGYTF
DNA: TGTGCCGGCAGTAAACAGGGAGTCAACTATGGCTACACCTTC

length: 14
D: NA
V: TRBV7-2
size: few
J: TRBJ2-3
CDR3: CASSLASSTDTQYF
DNA: TGTGCCAGCAGCTTAGCTTCTAGCACAGATACGCAGTATTTT

length: 14
D: NA
V: TRBV6-2/TRBV6-3
size: medium-sized
J: TRBJ1-2
CDR3: CASSRDGNVYGYTF
DNA: TGTGCCAGCAGTCGGGACGGAAATGTATATGGCTACACCTTC

length: 14
D: NA
V: TRBV21-1
size: medium-sized
J: TRBJ2-5
CDR3: CASSKYRGPKTQYF
DNA: TGTGCCAGCAGCAAATACCGCGGACCCAAGACCCAGTACTTC

length: 13
D: TRBD2
V: TRBV27
size: NA
J: TRBJ2-3
CDR3: CASRSSGADTQYF
DNA: TGTGCCAGCCGTTCTAGCGGCGCAGATACGCAGTATTTT

length: 13
D: NA
V: TRBV6-2/TRBV6-3
size: medium-sized
J: TRBJ1-6
CDR3: CASSFRGGSPLHF
DNA: TGTGCCAGCAGTTTCAGGGGCGGATCACCCCTCCACTTT

length: 17
D: TRBD2
V: TRBV27
size: NA
J: TRBJ2-7
CDR3: CASRSASGGPVSYEQYF
DNA: TGTGCCAGCCGATCGGCTAGCGGGGGCCCTGTCTCCTACGAGCAGTACTTC

length: 18
D: NA
V: TRBV6-5
size: NA
J: TRBJ1-6
CDR3: CASSYSSGSRGGNSPLHF
DNA: TGTGCCAGCAGTTACTCGAGTGGCAGTCGGGGGGGTAATTCACCCCTCCACTTT

length: 15
D: TRBD1
V: TRBV11-3
size: NA
J: TRBJ2-1
CDR3: CASSLTGNIGDEQFF
DNA: TGTGCCAGCAGCTTGACAGGGAATATCGGCGATGAGCAGTTCTTC

length: 15
D: TRBD1
V: TRBV28
size: few
J: TRBJ2-5
CDR3: CASSSGTGGAKTQYF
DNA: TGTGCCAGCAGTTCCGGGACAGGGGGCGCCAAGACCCAGTACTTC

length: 14
D: NA
V: TRBV19
size: NA
J: TRBJ1-2
CDR3: CASSIWEANYGYTF
DNA: TGTGCCAGTAGTATATGGGAGGCTAACTATGGCTACACCTTC

length: 15
D: TRBD1
V: TRBV11-1
size: NA
J: TRBJ1-1
CDR3: CASSKGQGARTEAFF
DNA: TGTGCCAGCAGCAAGGGTCAGGGGGCGAGGACTGAAGCTTTCTTT

length: 14
D: TRBD2
V: TRBV2
size: NA
J: TRBJ2-1
CDR3: CASSIRGGANEQFF
DNA: TGTGCCAGCTCGATCCGCGGGGGGGCAAATGAGCAGTTCTTC

length: 17
D: TRBD1
V: TRBV11-1
size: few
J: TRBJ1-3
CDR3: CASSAYTTGISGNTIYF
DNA: TGTGCCAGCAGCGCATACACGACAGGGATCTCTGGAAACACCATATATTTT

length: 14
D: TRBD1
V: TRBV10-1
size: few
J: TRBJ2-4
CDR3: CASSEYRGINIQYF
DNA: TGCGCCAGCAGTGAATACAGGGGGATAAACATTCAGTACTTC

length: 12
D: NA
V: TRBV2
size: few
J: TRBJ2-7
CDR3: CASNARTYEQYF
DNA: TGTGCCAGCAATGCCAGGACCTACGAGCAGTACTTC

length: 18
D: TRBD1
V: TRBV5-8
size: medium-sized
J: TRBJ2-6
CDR3: CASSSPGDRGSGANVLTF
DNA: TGTGCCAGCAGCTCGCCGGGGGACAGGGGCTCTGGGGCCAACGTCCTGACTTTC

length: 13
D: NA
V: TRBV29-1
size: NA
J: TRBJ1-5
CDR3: CSVQGPTNQPQHF
DNA: TGCAGCGTTCAGGGCCCAACCAATCAGCCCCAGCATTTT

length: 12
D: NA
V: TRBV12-5
size: NA
J: TRBJ1-2
CDR3: CASGLAGFGYTF
DNA: TGTGCTAGTGGTTTGGCAGGGTTTGGCTACACCTTC

length: 15
D: NA
V: TRBV20-1
size: medium-sized
J: TRBJ1-5
CDR3: CSARWQGSSNQPQHF
DNA: TGCAGTGCTAGGTGGCAGGGGTCAAGCAATCAGCCCCAGCATTTT

length: 14
D: TRBD2
V: TRBV20-1
size: NA
J: TRBJ2-1
CDR3: CSAYSSGGANEQFF
DNA: TGCAGTGCTTATTCTAGCGGGGGGGCGAATGAGCAGTTCTTC

length: 13
D: NA
V: TRBV10-1
size: few
J: TRBJ2-5
CDR3: CASSESYQETQYF
DNA: TGCGCCAGCAGTGAGTCGTACCAAGAGACCCAGTACTTC

length: 15
D: NA
V: TRBV19
size: NA
J: TRBJ1-6
CDR3: CASTPPGHHNSPLHF
DNA: TGTGCCAGTACTCCCCCGGGTCACCATAATTCACCCCTCCACTTT

length: 15
D: NA
V: TRBV10-1
size: NA
J: TRBJ2-2
CDR3: CASSESGAGTGELFF
DNA: TGCGCCAGCAGTGAGTCGGGGGCGGGCACCGGGGAGCTGTTTTTT

length: 14
D: NA
V: TRBV2
size: large
J: TRBJ1-2
CDR3: CASTRPVPGDGYTF
DNA: TGTGCCAGCACCCGCCCGGTCCCAGGGGACGGCTACACCTTC

length: 15
D: TRBD1
V: TRBV24-1
size: NA
J: TRBJ1-2
CDR3: CATSDLRQGFEGYTF
DNA: TGTGCCACCAGTGATTTGAGACAGGGGTTTGAAGGCTACACCTTC

length: 15
D: TRBD1
V: TRBV9
size: NA
J: TRBJ1-5
CDR3: CASSPHGQGLEPQHF
DNA: TGTGCCAGCAGCCCACATGGACAGGGGCTAGAGCCCCAGCATTTT

length: 14
D: NA
V: TRBV6-1
size: medium-sized
J: TRBJ1-6
CDR3: CASSPVGTNSPLHF
DNA: TGTGCCAGCAGCCCCGTGGGGACAAATTCACCCCTCCACTTT

length: 13
D: NA
V: TRBV7-9
size: NA
J: TRBJ2-7
CDR3: CASSFGLTYEQYF
DNA: TGTGCCAGCAGCTTCGGGCTGACCTACGAGCAGTACTTC

length: 15
D: NA
V: TRBV11-3
size: few
J: TRBJ2-5
CDR3: CASSFSKGGAETQYF
DNA: TGTGCCAGCAGCTTCTCTAAGGGTGGGGCTGAGACCCAGTACTTC

length: 16
D: NA
V: TRBV6-1
size: NA
J: TRBJ2-7
CDR3: CASIPLEGISSYEQYF
DNA: TGTGCCAGCATCCCGCTGGAGGGGATAAGCTCCTACGAGCAGTACTTC

length: 13
D: NA
V: TRBV14
size: few
J: TRBJ2-3
CDR3: CASSWRSSDTQYF
DNA: TGTGCCAGCAGCTGGCGATCGTCGGATACGCAGTATTTT

length: 14
D: TRBD2
V: TRBV7-2
size: few
J: TRBJ2-7
CDR3: CASSFTSGSYEQYF
DNA: TGTGCCAGCAGCTTTACTAGCGGCTCCTACGAGCAGTACTTC

length: 18
D: NA
V: TRBV11-2
size: NA
J: TRBJ2-3
CDR3: CASSVRGGLVFKSDTQYF
DNA: TGTGCCAGCAGCGTTAGGGGGGGGTTAGTTTTCAAATCAGATACGCAGTATTTT

length: 14
D: NA
V: TRBV2
size: few
J: TRBJ1-6
CDR3: CASSARHNNSPLHF
DNA: TGTGCCAGCAGTGCCCGACATAACAATTCACCCCTCCACTTT

length: 13
D: NA
V: TRBV27
size: few
J: TRBJ1-5
CDR3: CASRRGTLQPQHF
DNA: TGTGCCAGCAGGAGAGGGACTTTACAGCCCCAGCATTTT